Listed here are 26 T cell receptor beta chains from one sample, sequenced in a study of T cells in Graves' hyperthyroidism and ophthalmopathy. RNA transcripts gave rise to amplified TCR beta CDR3 regions. The TCR CDR3 was amplified in a first-round RT-PCR using the HTBI primer set. TCRdb reprocessed the multiplex PCR reads with MiXCR, giving one entry per CDR3 protein. Here the sample spans about 540,000 distinct CDR3 sequences, just over 45% being singletons. The sample taken for sequencing was peripheral blood or thyroid tissue (not recorded which). These receptors were obtained from a woman between 18 and 29 years old with Graves' hyperthyroidism.

Comments on this clonotype: Compared with germline, one end of the junction differs, possibly owing to a read error. The genes are TRBV9 and TRBJ1-1, with D perhaps matching TRBD1 (5 bases). The CDR3 extends over 13 amino acids. Germline V CDR1 and CDR2: SGDLS, YYNGEE. Here the CDR3 reads CASSVRGNTKAFF. The CDR3 bases are TGTGCCAGCAGCGTACGGGGGAACACTAAAGCTTTCTTT. Together with reference TRBV9 and TRBJ1-1, the CDR3 gives the full variable domain: DSGVTQTPKHLITATGQRVTLRCSPRSGDLSVYWYQQSLDQGLQFLIQYYNGEERAKGNILERFSAQQFPDLHSELNLSSLELGDSALYFCASSVRGNTKAFFGQGTRLTVV.

The table lists this clonotype with many counts. The chain joins TRBV11-3 to TRBJ2-5; 14 positions agree with TRBD2. The trim removed 5 bases at V and 4 bases at J, leaving 9 bases unmatched. CDR3 length: 17 amino acids. Germline lookup yields CDR1 SGHNT and CDR2 YENEEA. The CDR3 DNA is TGTGCCAGCAGCAGAGGGACTAGCGGGAGTGTCTTAGAGACCCAGTACTTC. This gives the protein CASSRGTSGSVLETQYF. Looking up the rest from reference TRBV11-3 and TRBJ2-5 gives the full variable domain: EAGVVQSPRYKIIEKKQPVAFWCNPISGHNTLYWYLQNLGQGPELLIRYENEEAVDDSQLPKDRFSAERLKGVDSTLKIQPAELGDSAVYLCASSRGTSGSVLETQYFGPGTRLLVL.

The rearrangement uses TRBV9 and TRBJ2-7, with TRBD2 matching 9 bases. This CDR3 spans 13 amino acids. Germline lookup yields CDR1 SGDLS and CDR2 YYNGEE. Here the CDR3 DNA reads TGTGCATATGGGGGCGGGAGGGCCTACGAGCAGTACTTC. Its protein is CAYGGGRAYEQYF. Complete variable domain (other parts from reference TRBV9 and TRBJ2-7): DSGVTQTPKHLITATGQRVTLRCSPRSGDLSVYWYQQSLDQGLQFLIQYYNGEERAKGNILERFSAQQFPDLHSELNLSSLELGDSALYFCAYGGGRAYEQYFGPGTRLTVT.

This clonotype was recorded a few times. The CDR3 DNA follows: TGTGCCAGCAGCACCGAGGACACCGGGGAGCTGTTTTTT. It specifies CASSTEDTGELFF. The gene calls are TRBV7-2 and TRBJ2-2; D not certain. The V gene's germline CDR1 is SGHTA and CDR2 FQGNSA. The CDR3 contains 13 residues. The V gene lost 5 bases and the J gene lost 3 bases, with 7 bases spanning the gap.

The genes are TRBV7-2 and TRBJ1-4, with TRBD1 matching over 10 bases. The J call is doubtful: the DNA matches TRBJ2-2 better. Per the germline V gene, CDR1 is SGHTA and CDR2 is FQGNSA. This CDR3 region has 16 residues. CDR3 DNA sequence: TGTGCCAGCAGCACCGACAGGGGGCGGTTCACCGGGGAGCTGTTTTTT. Encoded protein: CASSTDRGRFTGELFF.

The chain is built from TRBV7-9 and TRBJ2-5; D uncertain. This CDR3 is built from 14 residues. Per germline, CDR1 SEHNR and CDR2 FQNEAQ (reference sequence). The germline V and J ends were trimmed by 4 bases and 9 bases, with 18 bases remaining between them. CDR3: CASSWAPDGQPQYF. In DNA form, the CDR3 reads TGTGCCAGCAGCTGGGCCCCGGACGGGCAGCCCCAGTACTTC.

This clonotype was found a few times. This chain uses TRBV9 with TRBJ1-1; D is possibly TRBD1 (6 bases). The germline V and J ends were trimmed by 7 bases and 6 bases, with 13 bases remaining between them. The germline V gene encodes CDR1 SGDLS and CDR2 YYNGEE. This CDR3 is 12 amino acids long. CDR3 DNA sequence: TGTGCCAGCCGCCCCGGGGGCTCTGAAGCTTTCTTT. Translation: CASRPGGSEAFF.

This clonotype was detected many times. The chain employs TRBV7-3 and TRBJ1-5, with D possibly TRBD1 on 6 matching bases. V was cut by 2 bases and J by 0 bases, with 14 bases left in between. The CDR3 contains 17 residues. The germline gives CDR1 SGHTA, CDR2 FQGTGA. The CDR3 nucleotides are TGTGCCAGCAGCTTATCAGGGGCGCAAGCTAGCAATCAGCCCCAGCATTTT. Protein: CASSLSGAQASNQPQHF.

The V call is TRBV29-1, the J call TRBJ1-2; TRBD1 is a possible D gene (5 bases). Per germline, CDR1 SQVTM and CDR2 ANQGSEA. V was pared by 3 bases and J by 5 bases, with 19 bases between. The CDR3 sequence is 15 residues long. In DNA, the CDR3 is TGCAGCGTTGATTTGCCACAGGCTTCAGTTTATGGCTACACCTTC. It yields the protein CSVDLPQASVYGYTF.

Comment on this clonotype: A much larger clonotype is one base distant, so this may be a read error. V and J are TRBV2 and TRBJ1-2; TRBD1 aligns across 8 bases. The CDR3 spans 12 residues. Germline V gives CDR1 SNHLY, CDR2 FYNNEI. CDR3 bases: TGTGCCAGCAGCGGAGACAGGGGATGGTACGCCTTC. Amino acids: CASSGDRGWYAF.

V gene TRBV7-9 combines with J gene TRBJ1-4, with D possibly matching TRBD1 (6 bases). The CDR3 consists of 14 residues. From germline, CDR1 is SEHNR and CDR2 FQNEAQ (reference sequence). Trimming took off 6 bases at V and 8 bases at J, with 16 bases between the two ends. This CDR3 reads CASRRGAGEEKLFF. CDR3 bases: TGTGCCAGCAGGCGGGGGGCTGGAGAAGAAAAACTGTTTTTT.

The chain joins TRBV14 to TRBJ1-3; D gene unclear. Germline V gives CDR1 SGHDN, CDR2 FVKESK. V dropped 3 bases and J dropped 4 bases, with 7 bases sitting between them. The CDR3 consists of 13 residues. The CDR3 nucleotides are TGTGCCAGCAGCCACCCCGAGGGAAACACCATATATTTT. It codes for CASSHPEGNTIYF.

With regard to this clonotype: A read error may produce the germline difference seen at one junction end. The gene calls are TRBV19 and TRBJ1-5; perhaps TRBD1 as D (5 bases). This CDR3 comprises 16 residues. Germline assignment: CDR1 LNHDA and CDR2 SQIVND (reference sequence). The CDR3 coding sequence is TGTGCCAGACAGAGGGACGACCTATATAGCGATCAGCCCCAGCATTTT. It translates to CARQRDDLYSDQPQHF.

Only a few counts were recorded for this clonotype. V and J are TRBV2 and TRBJ1-5; D remains ambiguous. Germline CDR1 reads SNHLY; CDR2 reads FYNNEI. V was clipped by 6 bases and J by 0 bases, with 9 bases between them. CDR3 length equals 14 residues. In nucleotides, the CDR3 is TGTGCCAGCAGGATAAGTCATAGCAATCAGCCCCAGCATTTT. Its translation: CASRISHSNQPQHF.

Only a few counts were recorded for this clonotype. DNA for the CDR3: TGTGCCAGCAGCTTGGTTGCACGTTCGGAATATGGCTACACCTTC. The encoded protein is CASSLVARSEYGYTF. This chain uses TRBV7-2 with TRBJ1-2; D unresolved. The germline gives CDR1 SGHTA, CDR2 FQGNSA. V lost 3 bases and J 5 bases, leaving 16 bases between the germline ends. The CDR3 totals 15 residues.

The gene calls are TRBV12-3 or TRBV12-4 and TRBJ1-4; TRBD1 is a possible D gene (6 bases). V shed 10 bases and J shed 7 bases, with 16 bases lying between them. The CDR3 length is 13 residues. The DNA for the CDR3 is TGTGCCACCACAGGGAACATCGGTGAAAAACTGTTTTTT. This encodes CATTGNIGEKLFF.

The rearrangement links TRBV7-2 to TRBJ2-7; 9 bases are a match to TRBD1. With V trimmed by 1 base and J by 1 base, 5 bases remained unmatched. The CDR3 extends over 16 amino acids. CDR1 SGHTA and CDR2 FQGNSA come from the germline V gene. CDR3: CASSLGGTGLSYEQYF. CDR3 DNA sequence: TGTGCCAGCAGCTTAGGAGGGACAGGGTTATCCTACGAGCAGTACTTC.

A few counts support this clonotype. V gene TRBV7-2 combines with J gene TRBJ1-3; 7 bases align to TRBD1. V lost 4 bases to trimming and J lost 4 bases; unmatched junction nucleotides: 7. The CDR3 covers 15 residues. Looked up from germline, CDR1 is SGHTA and CDR2 is FQGNSA. The CDR3 DNA reads TGTGCCAGCAGCTCTTCAGGGGGGGACGGAAACACCATATATTTT. Amino acids: CASSSSGGDGNTIYF.

The chain carries TRBV10-3 and TRBJ2-2; 7 bases agree with TRBD2. CDR3 length: 19 amino acids. V trimming: 8 bases; J trimming: 0 bases; junction bases outside the gene matches: 18. Germline V gene data show CDR1 as ENHRY and CDR2 as SYGVKD. DNA for the CDR3: TGTGCCATCGACCGAGGGGAGGGCGAGACGACTGCGAACACCGGGGAGCTGTTTTTT. It codes for CAIDRGEGETTANTGELFF.

The sample holds a few counts of this clonotype. The chain links TRBV7-3 to TRBJ2-2; D gene unclear. CDR1 and CDR2 from the germline V gene are SGHTA and FQGTGA. The V and J ends lost 2 bases and 0 bases respectively, with 13 bases between them. There are 17 residues in the CDR3. This CDR3 reads CASSLRQASSNTGELFF. The CDR3 nucleotides are TGTGCCAGCAGCTTACGGCAGGCTAGTTCGAACACCGGGGAGCTGTTTTTT.

Details on this clonotype: An end of the junction differs from the germline gene, which may be a read error. The rearrangement uses TRBV24-1 and TRBJ1-2; D call uncertain. CDR3 length equals 14 residues. Per the germline V gene, CDR1 is KGHDR and CDR2 is SFDVKD. In nucleotides, the CDR3 is TGTGCCAGCAGTCTTTTAGGCGCTAACTATGGCTACACCTTC. Translation gives CASSLLGANYGYTF.

This chain connects TRBV29-1 to TRBJ1-2; weak D call: TRBD1 (6 bases). Germline values: CDR1 SQVTM, CDR2 ANQGSEA. The CDR3 consists of 14 residues. V lost 4 bases to trimming and J lost 4 bases, with 16 bases between them. The CDR3 nucleotides read TGCAGCGTTGTGACAGGTGGAGGGGGCTATGGCTACACCTTC. It encodes CSVVTGGGGYGYTF.

The chain carries TRBV15 and TRBJ1-5; 7 positions agree with TRBD1. CDR1 and CDR2 (germline): LNHNV, YYDKDF (reference sequence). The CDR3 has 17 amino acids. V gave up 3 bases and J gave up 10 bases; unmatched junction bases: 18. Here the CDR3 reads CATSSQEGAGGGKPQHF. Here the CDR3 DNA reads TGTGCCACCAGCAGCCAAGAAGGGGCCGGAGGGGGCAAACCCCAGCATTTT.

V gene TRBV11-1 combines with J gene TRBJ1-2; D might be TRBD1 (5 bases). CDR3 length: 11 amino acids. CDR1 is SGHAT, CDR2 FQDESV, per germline (reference sequence). CDR3 sequence: CAGQRLGGYTF. The CDR3 coding sequence is TGTGCAGGACAACGGCTTGGAGGCTACACCTTC.

This clonotype was detected many times. The genes are TRBV6-1 and TRBJ2-7; D ambiguous. Germline lookup yields CDR1 MNHNS and CDR2 SASEGT. There are 13 residues in the CDR3. Trimming pared 7 bases from V and 5 bases from J, leaving 15 bases between. This chain's CDR3 is CASTGYAANEQYF. Here the CDR3 DNA reads TGTGCCAGCACGGGCTATGCTGCCAACGAGCAGTACTTC.

This chain connects TRBV19 to TRBJ2-5; TRBD2 agrees at 12 bases. V dropped 6 bases and J dropped 2; count of bases not matched to a gene: 16. The germline gives CDR1 LNHDA, CDR2 SQIVND (reference sequence). The CDR3 has 19 residues. The CDR3 here is CASSQSRASGRAGQETQYF. In nucleotides, the CDR3 is TGTGCCAGTAGCCAGAGTAGGGCTAGCGGGAGGGCAGGGCAAGAGACCCAGTACTTC.